This record concerns one TCR beta chain sequence. What it binds is not known. Primers included in the PCR were 60 Vbeta and 13 Jbeta primers. Sequenced by immunoSEQ multiplex PCR; TCRdb stores in-frame clones only, minus some. The sample holds approximately 110,000 clones, 77% seen once. Trimming left V 5 bases short and J 0 bases short, with 7 bases between. The V gene's germline CDR1 is SGHTA and CDR2 FQGNSA. The CDR3 is 14 residues long. This sample was taken from a study of cytomegalovirus exposure and HLA in healthy donors. General study results and limits: Reports credit the classifier with highly specific, highly sensitive diagnosis of cytomegalovirus status.

At sampling all donors were nominally healthy, likely with unrecorded immune exposures. The sequencing input was PBMCs. The TCR originated in a human donor in good health. The chain links TRBV7-2 to TRBJ2-2; D is unclear. The CDR3 region is CASSRDANTGELFF. CDR3 nucleotides: TGTGCCAGCAGCCGCGATGCGAACACCGGGGAGCTGTTTTTT.